Below, 15 T cell receptor beta chains from the same sample are listed, as sequenced in a study of CD8+CD57+ T cells in acquired aplastic anemia. The template for TCR beta VDJ and CDR3 sequence profiling was genomic DNA. TCRdb re-derived calls from the reads in MiXCR, one entry per CDR3 protein. Here the sample spans 150,000 to 200,000 distinct CDR3 sequences, 55% to 70% being singletons. The sequencing input was sorted CD4+, CD8+, or CD8+CD57+ T cells (not recorded which) from PBMCs. All receptors derive from a human donor in good health.

This clonotype came up once. The chain couples TRBV2 to TRBJ2-7; 8 nucleotides agree with TRBD2. The CDR3 consists of 12 residues. From germline, CDR1 is SNHLY and CDR2 FYNNEI. V was clipped by 4 bases and J by 4 bases; unmatched bases: 0. The CDR3 loop reads CASSGLAYEQYF. CDR3 coding DNA: TGTGCCAGCAGTGGACTAGCGTACGAGCAGTACTTC.

This clonotype appeared many times. This chain uses TRBV19 with TRBJ1-6; weak D call: TRBD1 (6 bases). V was cut by 6 bases and J by 7 bases, with 16 bases left in between. The germline V gene encodes CDR1 LNHDA and CDR2 SQIVND (reference sequence). The CDR3 covers 15 residues. CDR3 in amino acids: CASRVLGGGNSPLHF. The CDR3 DNA sequence: TGTGCCAGTAGGGTCTTGGGGGGCGGCAATTCACCCCTCCACTTT.

The chain employs TRBV29-1 and TRBJ2-7, with 8 bases lining up with TRBD2. Trimming took 8 bases from V and 6 from J; bases not matched to a gene: 12. Germline values: CDR1 SQVTM, CDR2 ANQGSEA. The CDR3 is 13 residues long. CDR3 in DNA: TGCAGCAGTCCTGAGGGACTAGTTAGCGAGCAGTACTTC. As protein: CSSPEGLVSEQYF.

This clonotype was seen at least ten times. V and J are TRBV6-1 and TRBJ2-7, with 10 bases fitting TRBD2. The CDR3 has 16 amino acids. The V and J ends lost 0 bases and 4 bases, in that order; junction bases with no gene match: 6. CDR1 is MNHNS and CDR2 is SASEGT in the germline V gene. The CDR3 here is CASSEAWTSGPYEQYF. CDR3 bases: TGTGCCAGCAGTGAAGCCTGGACTAGCGGACCTTACGAGCAGTACTTC.

The rearrangement uses TRBV24-1 and TRBJ1-2; 9 nucleotides match TRBD1. The CDR3 is 15 amino acids. Germline V CDR1 and CDR2: KGHDR, SFDVKD. Losses at the gene ends were 5 bases for V and 4 bases for J; bases not matched to a gene: 7. CDR3 nucleotide sequence: TGTGCCACCAGTGGTGAACAGGGGGCACTCTATGGCTACACCTTC. Translated: CATSGEQGALYGYTF.

The chain uses TRBV2 and TRBJ1-1, with 7 bases matching TRBD1. Germline V CDR1 and CDR2: SNHLY, FYNNEI. The CDR3 runs 15 residues. The junction had 14 bases not matched to a gene; V was cut back by 2 bases and J by 11 bases. CDR3 DNA: TGTGCCAGCAGTGAAACCGGGACAGAGAGTGAAGGGGCTTTCTTT. This translates into CASSETGTESEGAFF.

The rearrangement links TRBV7-2 to TRBJ2-3; possible D gene TRBD2, 6 bases. CDR3 length: 15 residues. Germline V gene data show CDR1 as SGHTA and CDR2 as FQGNSA. Trimming cost V 2 bases and J 0 bases, with 9 bases left between them. CDR3 amino acids: CASSLLALSTDTQYF. As DNA, the CDR3 is TGTGCCAGCAGCTTACTAGCGTTGAGCACAGATACGCAGTATTTT.

The rearrangement uses TRBV7-2 and TRBJ2-7; perhaps TRBD1 as D (5 bases). V lost 3 bases to trimming and J lost 2 bases, with 8 bases between them. Germline CDR1 and CDR2: SGHTA and FQGNSA. The CDR3 contains 13 residues. The DNA of the CDR3 is TGTGCCAGCAGCTTCGACAGCACCTACGAGCAGTACTTC. Translation gives CASSFDSTYEQYF.

DNA for the CDR3: TGTGCCAGCAGCCCCAATAGGGGGGCTTACAATGAGCAGTTCTTC. This encodes CASSPNRGAYNEQFF. This chain joins TRBV11-2 and TRBJ2-1; either TRBD1 or TRBD2 may supply D (6 bases each). Germline CDR1 reads SGHAT; CDR2 reads FQNNGV. There are 15 residues in the CDR3. The V and J ends lost 5 bases and 4 bases respectively, with 15 bases between them.

This clonotype occurred many times. V usage is TRBV19 and J usage is TRBJ2-7, with D possibly being TRBD2 (5 bases). The CDR3 has 14 amino acids. The V gene's germline CDR1 is LNHDA and CDR2 SQIVND (reference sequence). V lost 3 bases and J lost 3, with 12 bases in between. CDR3 protein: CASSIGLADYEQYF. CDR3 sequence (DNA): TGTGCCAGTAGTATTGGGCTAGCTGACTACGAGCAGTACTTC.

This clonotype was seen just once. The rearrangement links TRBV9 to TRBJ1-1, with a weak D call TRBD1 (5 bases). The CDR3 extends over 13 amino acids. Germline CDR1 and CDR2: SGDLS and YYNGEE. V gave up 3 bases and J gave up 3 bases, with 9 bases separating them. As DNA, the CDR3 is TGTGCCAGCAGCGGAATAGGGGACACTGAAGCTTTCTTT. This encodes CASSGIGDTEAFF.

The sample holds a few counts of this clonotype. The chain carries TRBV15 and TRBJ2-1; D may correspond to TRBD1 or TRBD2 (5 bases each). Germline CDR1 and CDR2: LNHNV and YYDKDF (reference sequence). The CDR3 loop spans 12 amino acids. The germline V and J ends were trimmed by 5 bases and 8 bases, with 10 bases remaining between them. CDR3 in DNA: TGTGCCACCAGCCCGAGGGGTGATGAGCAGTTCTTC. Residues: CATSPRGDEQFF.

This clonotype was detected only once. The chain links TRBV15 to TRBJ2-1, with TRBD1 matching 9 bases. V shed 5 bases and J 6 bases; nucleotides not matched to a gene: 11. The CDR3 is made up of 16 amino acids. The germline CDR1 and CDR2 sequences are LNHNV and YYDKDF (reference sequence). This CDR3 is CATSPIRGTGSNEQFF. The CDR3 DNA follows: TGTGCCACCAGCCCGATACGTGGGACAGGGAGCAATGAGCAGTTCTTC.

J is TRBJ1-4 and V is TRBV25-1; TRBD1 might be the D (5 bases). The CDR3 length is 15 residues. The ends were cut back, 3 bases at V and 6 bases at J, with 14 bases in the middle. Germline CDR1 reads MGHDK; CDR2 reads SYGVNS. The chain's CDR3 is CASSESTGPHEKLFF. CDR3 nucleotides: TGTGCCAGCAGTGAGTCCACGGGACCTCATGAAAAACTGTTTTTT.

This chain connects TRBV9 to TRBJ2-7, with D possibly TRBD1 on 6 matching bases. With 3 bases removed from V and 0 bases from J, the gap between germline ends came to 13 bases. Germline CDR1 reads SGDLS; CDR2 reads YYNGEE. The CDR3 has 15 amino acids. The CDR3 region has the DNA TGTGCCAGCAGCGAGGGGGACCCGGACTCCTACGAGCAGTACTTC. This encodes CASSEGDPDSYEQYF.